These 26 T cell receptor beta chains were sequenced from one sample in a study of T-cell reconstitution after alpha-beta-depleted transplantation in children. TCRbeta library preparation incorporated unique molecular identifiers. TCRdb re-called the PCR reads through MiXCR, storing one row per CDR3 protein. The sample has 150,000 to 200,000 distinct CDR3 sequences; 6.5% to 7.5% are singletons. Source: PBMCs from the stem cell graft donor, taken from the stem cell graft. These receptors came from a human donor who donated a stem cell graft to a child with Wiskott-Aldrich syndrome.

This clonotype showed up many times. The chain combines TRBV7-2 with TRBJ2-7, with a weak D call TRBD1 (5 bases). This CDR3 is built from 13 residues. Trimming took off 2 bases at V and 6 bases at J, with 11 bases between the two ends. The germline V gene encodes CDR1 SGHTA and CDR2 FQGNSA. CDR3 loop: CASSLNRLGEQYF. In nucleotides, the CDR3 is TGTGCCAGCAGCTTAAACAGGTTGGGCGAGCAGTACTTC. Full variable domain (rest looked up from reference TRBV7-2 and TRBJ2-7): GAGVSQSPSNKVTEKGKDVELRCDPISGHTALYWYRQSLGQGLEFLIYFQGNSAPDKSGLPSDRFSAERTGGSVSTLTIQRTQQEDSAVYLCASSLNRLGEQYFGPGTRLTVT.

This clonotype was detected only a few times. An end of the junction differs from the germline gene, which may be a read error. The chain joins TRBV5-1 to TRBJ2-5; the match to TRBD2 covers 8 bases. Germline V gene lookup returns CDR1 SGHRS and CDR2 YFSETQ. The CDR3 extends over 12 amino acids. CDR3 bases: TGCGCCAGCAGCCCGGAGCGGGGGAGCCCACGGTTC. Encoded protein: CASSPERGSPRF.

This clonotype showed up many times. CDR3 bases: TGTGCCAGCCCACCCCCGGGACTAAAGAACAATGAGCAGTTCTTC. Residues: CASPPPGLKNNEQFF. This rearrangement joins TRBV12-3 or TRBV12-4 to TRBJ2-1, with 7 bases aligning to TRBD2. The CDR3 is 15 amino acids. After removal of 8 bases from V and 5 bases from J, the junction contained 12 bases not matched to a gene.

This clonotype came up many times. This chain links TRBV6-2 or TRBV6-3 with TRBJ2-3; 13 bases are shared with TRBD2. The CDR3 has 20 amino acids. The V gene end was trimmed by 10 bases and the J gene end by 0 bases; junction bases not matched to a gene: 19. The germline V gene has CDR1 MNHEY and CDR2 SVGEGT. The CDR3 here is CATNIDAIGLAGASTDTQYF. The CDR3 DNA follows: TGTGCCACAAACATCGACGCCATTGGACTAGCGGGGGCTAGCACAGATACGCAGTATTTT.

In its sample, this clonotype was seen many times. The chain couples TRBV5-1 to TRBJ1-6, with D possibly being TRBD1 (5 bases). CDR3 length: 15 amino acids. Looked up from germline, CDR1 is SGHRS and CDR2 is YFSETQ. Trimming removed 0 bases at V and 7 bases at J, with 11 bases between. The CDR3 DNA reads TGCGCCAGCAGCTTGGAGGGACGGATGAATTCACCCCTCCACTTT. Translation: CASSLEGRMNSPLHF.

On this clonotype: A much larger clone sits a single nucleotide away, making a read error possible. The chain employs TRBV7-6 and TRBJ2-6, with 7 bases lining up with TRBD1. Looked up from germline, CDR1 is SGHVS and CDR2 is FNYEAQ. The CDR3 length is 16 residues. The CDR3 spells CVSSLGQGAGANVLTF. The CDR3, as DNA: TGTGTCAGCAGCTTAGGTCAGGGGGCTGGGGCCAACGTCCTGACTTTC.

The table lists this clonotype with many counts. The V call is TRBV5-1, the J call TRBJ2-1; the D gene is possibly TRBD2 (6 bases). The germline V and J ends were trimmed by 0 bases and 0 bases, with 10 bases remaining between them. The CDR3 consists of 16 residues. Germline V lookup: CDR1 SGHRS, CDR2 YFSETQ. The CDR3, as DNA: TGCGCCAGCAGCTTGGTAGCGGTGAGCTCCTACAATGAGCAGTTCTTC. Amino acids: CASSLVAVSSYNEQFF.

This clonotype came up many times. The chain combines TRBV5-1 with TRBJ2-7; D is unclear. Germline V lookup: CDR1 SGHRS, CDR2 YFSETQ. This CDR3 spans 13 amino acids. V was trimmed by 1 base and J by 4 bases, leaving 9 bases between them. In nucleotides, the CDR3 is TGCGCCAGCAGCTTGAGATATGAGTACGAGCAGTACTTC. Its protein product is CASSLRYEYEQYF. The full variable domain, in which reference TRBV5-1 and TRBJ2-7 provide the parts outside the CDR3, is KAGVTQTPRYLIKTRGQQVTLSCSPISGHRSVSWYQQTPGQGLQFLFEYFSETQRNKGNFPGRFSGRQFSNSRSEMNVSTLELGDSALYLCASSLRYEYEQYFGPGTRLTVT.

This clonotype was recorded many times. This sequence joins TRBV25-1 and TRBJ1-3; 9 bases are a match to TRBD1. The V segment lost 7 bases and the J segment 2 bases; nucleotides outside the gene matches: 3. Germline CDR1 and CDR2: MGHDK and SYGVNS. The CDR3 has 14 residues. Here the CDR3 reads CASTNRGPGNTIYF. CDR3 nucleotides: TGTGCCAGCACTAACAGGGGGCCTGGAAACACCATATATTTT.

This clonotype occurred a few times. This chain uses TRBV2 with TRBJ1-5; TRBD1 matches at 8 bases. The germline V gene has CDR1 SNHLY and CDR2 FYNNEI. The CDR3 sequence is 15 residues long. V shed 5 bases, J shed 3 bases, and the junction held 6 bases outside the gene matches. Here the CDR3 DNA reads TGTGCCAGCAGTTATCAGGGGGCTAACAATCAGCCCCAGCATTTT. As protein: CASSYQGANNQPQHF.

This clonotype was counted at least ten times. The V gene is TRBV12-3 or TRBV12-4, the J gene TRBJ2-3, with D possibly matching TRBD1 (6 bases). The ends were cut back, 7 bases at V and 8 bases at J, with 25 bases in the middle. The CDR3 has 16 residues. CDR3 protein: CASTSRGGEGPGTQYF. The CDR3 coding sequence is TGTGCCAGCACCTCCCGAGGGGGAGAGGGGCCGGGTACGCAGTATTTT.

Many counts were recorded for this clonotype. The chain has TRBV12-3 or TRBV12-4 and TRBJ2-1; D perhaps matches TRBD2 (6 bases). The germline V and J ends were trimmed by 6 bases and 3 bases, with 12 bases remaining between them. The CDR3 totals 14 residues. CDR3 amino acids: CASSSGGVYNEQFF. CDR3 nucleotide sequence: TGTGCCAGCAGCAGCGGAGGGGTCTACAATGAGCAGTTCTTC.

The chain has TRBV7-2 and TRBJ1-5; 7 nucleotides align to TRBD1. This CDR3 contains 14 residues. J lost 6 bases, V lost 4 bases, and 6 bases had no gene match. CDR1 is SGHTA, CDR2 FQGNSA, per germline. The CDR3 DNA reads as TGTGCCAGCAGCTCGGGTCCAGGGGGTCAGCCCCAGCATTTT. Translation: CASSSGPGGQPQHF.

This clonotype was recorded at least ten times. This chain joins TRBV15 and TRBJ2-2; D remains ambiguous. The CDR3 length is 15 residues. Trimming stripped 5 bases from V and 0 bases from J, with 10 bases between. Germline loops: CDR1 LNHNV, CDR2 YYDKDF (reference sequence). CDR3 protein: CATSQVRANTGELFF. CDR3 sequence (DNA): TGTGCCACCAGCCAGGTCAGAGCGAACACCGGGGAGCTGTTTTTT.

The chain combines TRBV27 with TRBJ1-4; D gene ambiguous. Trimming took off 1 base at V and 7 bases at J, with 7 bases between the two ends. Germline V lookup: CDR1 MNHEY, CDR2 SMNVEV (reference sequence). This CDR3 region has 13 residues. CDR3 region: CASSLLGVEKLFF. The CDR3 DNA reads TGTGCCAGCAGTTTATTGGGAGTTGAAAAACTGTTTTTT.

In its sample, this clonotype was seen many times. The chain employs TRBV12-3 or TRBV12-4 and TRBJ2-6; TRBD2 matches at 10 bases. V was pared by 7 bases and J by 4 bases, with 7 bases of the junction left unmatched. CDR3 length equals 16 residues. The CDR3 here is CASTNRGLAGANVLTF. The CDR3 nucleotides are TGTGCCAGCACCAATAGGGGACTAGCGGGGGCCAACGTCCTGACTTTC.

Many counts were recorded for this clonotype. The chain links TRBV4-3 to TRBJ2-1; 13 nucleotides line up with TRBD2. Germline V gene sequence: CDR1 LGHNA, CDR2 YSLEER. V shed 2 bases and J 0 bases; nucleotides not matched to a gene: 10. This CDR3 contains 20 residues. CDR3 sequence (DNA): TGCGCCAGCAGCCAACGAGCCGGGACTAGCGGGGAGGACTCCTACAATGAGCAGTTCTTC. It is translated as CASSQRAGTSGEDSYNEQFF.

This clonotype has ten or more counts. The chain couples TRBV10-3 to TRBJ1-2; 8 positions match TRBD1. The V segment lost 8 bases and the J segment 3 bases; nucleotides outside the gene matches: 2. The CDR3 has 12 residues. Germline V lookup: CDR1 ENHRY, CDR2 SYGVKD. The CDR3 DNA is TGTGCCATCCAGGGGGCGGACTATGGCTACACCTTC. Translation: CAIQGADYGYTF.

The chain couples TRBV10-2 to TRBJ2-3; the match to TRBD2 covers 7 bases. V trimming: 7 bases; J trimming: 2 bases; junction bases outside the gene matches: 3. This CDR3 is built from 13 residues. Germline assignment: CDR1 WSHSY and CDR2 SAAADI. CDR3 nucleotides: TGCGCCAGCAAAGCGGGACTCACAGATACGCAGTATTTT. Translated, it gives CASKAGLTDTQYF.

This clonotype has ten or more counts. In nucleotides, the CDR3 is TGTGCCAGCAGCCCCCGGACTAGCGGGGGCTACGAGCAGTACTTC. Translated: CASSPRTSGGYEQYF. This sequence joins TRBV7-9 and TRBJ2-7, with 13 bases lining up with TRBD2. The junction had 4 bases not matched to a gene; V was cut back by 5 bases and J by 3 bases. Germline loops: CDR1 SEHNR, CDR2 FQNEAQ (reference sequence). This CDR3 comprises 15 residues.

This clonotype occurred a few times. CDR3 bases: TGCGCCAGCAAACCGGGACAGGGGATCTACGAGCAGTACTTC. Its protein product is CASKPGQGIYEQYF. This chain joins TRBV5-1 and TRBJ2-7; 10 bases line up with TRBD1. Germline V gene lookup returns CDR1 SGHRS and CDR2 YFSETQ. The CDR3 loop spans 14 amino acids. V lost 6 bases and J lost 3; bases outside the gene matches: 6.

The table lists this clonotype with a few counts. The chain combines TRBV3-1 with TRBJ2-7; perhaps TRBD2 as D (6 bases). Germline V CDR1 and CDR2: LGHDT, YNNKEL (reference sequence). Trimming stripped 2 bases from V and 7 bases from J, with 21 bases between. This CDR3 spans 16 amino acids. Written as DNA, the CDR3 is TGTGCCAGCAGCCAATGGAGGGGTATGGGGAACGAAGAGCAGTACTTC. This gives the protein CASSQWRGMGNEEQYF.

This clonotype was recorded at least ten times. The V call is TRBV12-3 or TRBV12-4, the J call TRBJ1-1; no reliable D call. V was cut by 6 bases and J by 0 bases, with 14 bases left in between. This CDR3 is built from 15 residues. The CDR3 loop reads CASRLGWPLNTEAFF. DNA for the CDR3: TGTGCCAGCAGACTAGGCTGGCCCTTGAACACTGAAGCTTTCTTT.

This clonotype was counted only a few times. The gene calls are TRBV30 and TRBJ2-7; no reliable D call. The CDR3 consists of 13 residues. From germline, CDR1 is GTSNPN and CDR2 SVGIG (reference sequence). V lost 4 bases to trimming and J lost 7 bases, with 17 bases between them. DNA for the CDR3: TGTGCCTGGAAGTCCATATGGATATGGGAGCAGTACTTC. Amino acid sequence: CAWKSIWIWEQYF.

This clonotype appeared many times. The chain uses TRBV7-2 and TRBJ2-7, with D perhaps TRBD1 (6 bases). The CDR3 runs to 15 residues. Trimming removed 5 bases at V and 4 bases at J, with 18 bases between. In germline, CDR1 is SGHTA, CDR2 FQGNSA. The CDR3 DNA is TGTGCCAGCAGCCACCAGGGGACGGGGATTTACGAGCAGTACTTC. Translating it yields CASSHQGTGIYEQYF.

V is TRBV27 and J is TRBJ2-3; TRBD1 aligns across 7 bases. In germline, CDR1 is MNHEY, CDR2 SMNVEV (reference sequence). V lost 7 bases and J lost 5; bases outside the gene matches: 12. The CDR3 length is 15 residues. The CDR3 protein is CASIPRGGRVDTQYF. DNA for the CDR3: TGTGCCAGCATCCCCCGAGGGGGCCGGGTAGATACGCAGTATTTT.